These T cell receptor beta chains were read from a single sample in a study of blood T cell repertoires in COVID-19. Sequencing used immunoSEQ multiplex PCR; TCRdb keeps in-frame clones, though not all of them. This repertoire shows 300,000 or so clones, around 87% found once; its top ten account for 1%. Sequencing was carried out using peripheral blood. The source is a man aged 45-65 years with active or convalescent COVID-19. The CDR3 runs from the conserved cysteine through the conserved F or W. The D gene is left open where the match is weak. Only some rows state a clone size, as once, few, many or a class for expanded clones.

size | J | V | D | CDR3 | DNA
few | TRBJ1-2 | TRBV7-2 | . | CASSRRGTRGRLNYGYTF | TGTGCCAGCAGTCGTAGAGGGACCAGGGGCCGGCTTAACTATGGCTACACCTTC
. | TRBJ2-7 | TRBV2 | . | CASRDEFGYEQYF | TGTGCCAGCAGAGATGAGTTCGGCTACGAGCAGTACTTC
. | TRBJ1-1 | TRBV18 | . | CASSPPSLRGMAEAFF | TGTGCCAGCTCACCACCTAGTCTCAGGGGAATGGCTGAAGCTTTCTTT
. | TRBJ1-2 | TRBV4-1 | . | CASSHSGGANYGYTF | TGCGCCAGCAGCCACTCGGGGGGAGCTAACTATGGCTACACCTTC
once | TRBJ2-2 | TRBV11-2 | TRBD2 | CASRPSGTTGELFF | TGTGCCAGCAGGCCCAGCGGGACCACCGGGGAGCTGTTTTTT
. | TRBJ1-2 | TRBV30 | TRBD1 | CASSATGGVNYGYTF | TGTGCCTCTTCGGCGACAGGGGGCGTTAACTATGGCTACACCTTC
once | TRBJ2-7 | TRBV28 | TRBD1 | CASSLIDRGRNEQYF | TGTGCCAGCAGTTTGATAGACAGGGGCCGAAACGAGCAGTACTTC
. | TRBJ2-7 | TRBV12-2 | . | CASRLSRGTSGVHEQYF | TGTGCAAGTCGCTTAAGTCGGGGAACTAGCGGGGTGCACGAGCAGTACTTC
. | TRBJ2-2 | TRBV9 | TRBD2 | CASSDGLAGIAGELFF | TGTGCCAGCAGCGACGGACTAGCGGGTATCGCCGGGGAGCTGTTTTTT
. | TRBJ2-7 | TRBV2 | TRBD2 | CASRPIAGTGEQYF | TGTGCCAGCAGACCCATAGCGGGGACGGGAGAGCAGTACTTC
. | TRBJ1-2 | TRBV9 | TRBD1 | CASSIRQGDGYGYTF | TGTGCCAGCAGCATCCGACAGGGGGACGGATATGGCTACACCTTC
. | TRBJ2-1 | TRBV7-2 | TRBD2 | CASSQLGLAGLGEQFF | TGTGCCAGCAGCCAATTGGGACTAGCGGGATTGGGTGAGCAGTTCTTC
. | TRBJ2-6 | TRBV11-2 | . | CASSFSGANVLTF | TGTGCCAGCAGCTTTAGTGGGGCCAACGTCCTGACTTTC
. | TRBJ2-7 | TRBV18 | TRBD1 | CASSPHAPGTGGSYEQYF | TGTGCCAGCTCACCTCATGCCCCCGGGACAGGGGGCTCCTACGAGCAGTACTTC
. | TRBJ1-1 | TRBV5-5 | TRBD1 | CASSPGTARNEAFF | TGTGCCAGCAGCCCAGGGACAGCAAGGAATGAAGCTTTCTTT
. | TRBJ2-7 | TRBV6-5 | . | CASSYSIGRQYEQYF | TGTGCCAGCAGTTACTCGATCGGGAGACAATACGAGCAGTACTTC
. | TRBJ1-1 | TRBV10-3 | . | CAISREGAEAFF | TGTGCCATCAGTAGGGAGGGGGCTGAAGCTTTCTTT
. | TRBJ1-1 | TRBV11-2 | TRBD1 | CASSLLRTGSNTEAFF | TGTGCCAGCAGCTTATTGAGGACAGGGTCAAACACTGAAGCTTTCTTT
. | TRBJ2-1 | TRBV7-9 | TRBD2 | CASSQTSGHYNEQFF | TGTGCCAGCAGCCAGACTAGCGGTCACTACAATGAGCAGTTCTTC
once | TRBJ2-7 | TRBV28 | . | CASSLMSGEQYF | TGTGCCAGCAGTTTAATGAGCGGCGAGCAGTACTTC
. | TRBJ2-5 | TRBV5-1 | . | CASSAGQREETQYF | TGCGCCAGCAGCGCGGGACAGAGGGAAGAGACCCAGTACTTC
. | TRBJ1-5 | TRBV10-3 | TRBD1 | CAISEFGDRDQPQHF | TGTGCCATCAGTGAGTTTGGCGACAGGGATCAGCCCCAGCATTTT
. | TRBJ2-1 | TRBV7-3 | TRBD2 | CASSLPGLAGANNEQFF | TGTGCCAGCAGCTTACCCGGACTAGCGGGGGCCAACAATGAGCAGTTCTTC
once | TRBJ2-7 | TRBV7-8 | . | CASSFTYSYEQYF | TGTGCCAGCAGCTTCACTTACAGTTACGAGCAGTACTTC
. | TRBJ1-5 | TRBV4-3 | TRBD1 | CASSQYRGPTQVWPQHF | TGCGCCAGCAGCCAGTACAGGGGGCCAACTCAGGTTTGGCCCCAGCATTTT
. | TRBJ2-7 | TRBV4-3 | . | CASSQDHGLSSYEQYF | TGCGCCAGCAGCCAAGATCATGGGCTGAGCTCCTACGAGCAGTACTTC
. | TRBJ2-5 | TRBV14 | TRBD2 | CASSPRTASGGKETQYF | TGTGCCAGCAGCCCCCGGACGGCTAGCGGGGGTAAAGAGACCCAGTACTTC
. | TRBJ2-5 | TRBV2 | . | CASRWQGGAETQYF | TGTGCCAGCAGGTGGCAGGGGGGAGCAGAGACCCAGTACTTC
. | TRBJ2-7 | TRBV12-3/TRBV12-4 | TRBD1 | CASRSDRAEQYF | TGTGCCAGCAGGTCCGACAGGGCCGAGCAGTACTTC
. | TRBJ1-1 | TRBV3-1/TRBV3-2 | TRBD1 | CASSQGKGADTEAFF | TGTGCCAGCAGCCAAGGAAAGGGGGCCGACACTGAAGCTTTCTTT
. | TRBJ1-4 | TRBV5-1 | . | CASSLGQGGEKLFF | TGCGCCAGCAGCTTGGGGCAGGGCGGTGAAAAACTGTTTTTT